A single sample gave rise to the 24 T cell receptor beta chains below, sequenced in a study of CD8 T cells in Susac syndrome (dated by TCRdb to 2018 to 2020). To prepare the library, the immunoSEQ multiplex PCR assay was applied. RNA was extracted using the RNeasy kit, and roughly 0.5 to 1 microgram was reverse transcribed with random hexamers. TCRdb trimmed public reads at Q25 via fastp, called clones via MiXCR and kept in-frame beta chains. A single entry per CDR3 protein holds the most common genes and DNA from its merged rows. The sample profile shows about 190,000 distinct CDR3 sequences; 90% to 95% of them were found once. Around 0.093% of the sample is taken by the ten largest. Sample: CD4+ T cells from PBMCs. These receptor sequences come from a human donor in good health.

The J gene is TRBJ2-3, the V gene TRBV29-1; tentative D call: TRBD2 (5 bases). V lost 3 bases to trimming and J lost 1 base, with 11 bases between them. Germline assignment: CDR1 SQVTM and CDR2 ANQGSEA. This CDR3 is 14 amino acids long. The CDR3 DNA reads TGCAGCGTTGAGAAGCTGGGAGGCACAGATACGCAGTATTTT. This translates into CSVEKLGGTDTQYF.

The V and J genes are TRBV11-2 and TRBJ2-7, with 9 bases that match TRBD1. Germline CDR1 reads SGHAT; CDR2 reads FQNNGV. Unmatched junction bases numbered 8, after V lost 1 base and J lost 13 bases. CDR3 length: 13 residues. As DNA, the CDR3 is TGTGCCAGCAGCTTAGTCGACGGGACAGGGAATTACTTC. Translating it yields CASSLVDGTGNYF.

This chain joins TRBV7-2 and TRBJ2-7, with D unclear. The CDR3 extends over 13 amino acids. V was cut by 4 bases and J by 2 bases, with 9 bases left in between. The V gene's germline CDR1 is SGHTA and CDR2 FQGNSA. The DNA of the CDR3 is TGTGCCAGCAGCTCATACAGAGCCTACGAGCAGTACTTC. This sequence encodes CASSSYRAYEQYF.

This clonotype was observed once. The chain has TRBV20-1 and TRBJ2-5, with 9 bases lining up with TRBD2. This CDR3 comprises 15 residues. Trimming removed 4 bases from V and 0 bases from J; junction bases left unmatched: 6. Germline assignment: CDR1 DFQATT and CDR2 SNEGSKA (reference sequence). The CDR3 nucleotides read TGCAGTGCTACTCGCGCTAGCGGGAACCAAGAGACCCAGTACTTC. Translation: CSATRASGNQETQYF.

The chain recombines TRBV2 with TRBJ2-7; unclear D gene. CDR3 length equals 15 residues. V lost 1 base, J lost 2 bases, and 12 bases lay in between. From germline, CDR1 is SNHLY and CDR2 FYNNEI. CDR3 region: CASSEGVPSPYEQYF. CDR3 DNA: TGTGCCAGCAGTGAAGGGGTCCCCTCGCCCTACGAGCAGTACTTC.

The CDR3 reads CSAIRGRSYGYTF. For the CDR3, the DNA is TGCAGTGCTATTAGGGGGCGCAGCTATGGCTACACCTTC. The rearrangement uses TRBV20-1 and TRBJ1-2, with TRBD1 matching over 7 bases. The V and J ends lost 4 bases and 4 bases, in that order; junction bases with no gene match: 6. The CDR3 totals 13 residues. CDR1 is DFQATT and CDR2 is SNEGSKA in the germline V gene (reference sequence).

This clonotype was counted once. The chain carries TRBV19 and TRBJ1-1; the D gene is possibly TRBD1 (6 bases). CDR1 and CDR2 from the germline V gene are LNHDA and SQIVND (reference sequence). This CDR3 contains 14 residues. V was cut by 5 bases and J by 5 bases, with 15 bases left in between. The CDR3 DNA sequence: TGTGCCAGTAGTCACAGGGTGGGTATAACTGAAGCTTTCTTT. This encodes CASSHRVGITEAFF.

This clonotype was observed once. The rearrangement uses TRBV29-1 and TRBJ1-4, with D hard to call. The CDR3 is 13 residues long. Germline V gene sequence: CDR1 SQVTM, CDR2 ANQGSEA. Trimming shortened V by 6 bases and J by 8 bases, and 16 bases separated the two germline ends. CDR3 in amino acids: CSVGEGFGEKLFF. The CDR3 bases are TGCAGCGTAGGTGAGGGTTTCGGCGAAAAACTGTTTTTT.

The chain carries TRBV27 and TRBJ2-1, with D possibly matching TRBD2 (5 bases). V was trimmed by 5 bases and J by 7 bases, leaving 15 bases between them. This CDR3 is built from 14 residues. From germline, CDR1 is MNHEY and CDR2 SMNVEV (reference sequence). The CDR3 bases are TGTGCCAGCAGTCCGGGGTCGCCAAAAAATGAGCAGTTCTTC. This translates into CASSPGSPKNEQFF.

The rearrangement links TRBV12-3 or TRBV12-4 to TRBJ2-7, with TRBD1 matching 11 bases. V was clipped by 5 bases and J by 5 bases; unmatched bases: 5. This CDR3 contains 14 residues. In DNA, the CDR3 is TGTGCCAGCAGTCGGGACAGGGGGGTTAACGAGCAGTACTTC. Protein product: CASSRDRGVNEQYF.

The chain is built from TRBV25-1 and TRBJ1-2; possible D gene TRBD1, 6 bases. CDR1 and CDR2 from the germline V gene are MGHDK and SYGVNS. There are 12 residues in the CDR3. CDR3 amino acids: CVGGDSDYGYTF. CDR3 DNA: TGTGTAGGGGGGGATAGTGACTATGGCTACACCTTC.

The chain is built from TRBV18 and TRBJ1-2, with 8 bases fitting TRBD1. CDR3 length: 14 amino acids. Germline CDR1 is KGHSH and CDR2 is LQKENI. With 3 bases clipped from V and 4 bases from J, the junction kept 4 bases outside the gene matches. CDR3 sequence (DNA): TGTGCCAGCTCACCGGCGGACAGGGTCTATGGCTACACCTTC. It yields the protein CASSPADRVYGYTF.

The rearrangement uses TRBV30 and TRBJ1-2; tentatively, D is TRBD1 (6 bases). The CDR3 covers 12 residues. V lost 4 bases and J lost 4, with 10 bases in between. Germline V lookup: CDR1 GTSNPN, CDR2 SVGIG (reference sequence). The DNA of the CDR3 is TGTGCCTGGACGAGAGGGGGCTATGGCTACACCTTC. Its translation: CAWTRGGYGYTF.

The chain links TRBV27 to TRBJ2-1; TRBD2 matches at 10 bases. Germline V lookup: CDR1 MNHEY, CDR2 SMNVEV (reference sequence). The CDR3 loop spans 16 amino acids. Unmatched junction bases numbered 6, after V lost 2 bases and J lost 5 bases. DNA for the CDR3: TGTGCCAGCAGTTTAAGGCTAGCGGGGGCGAACAATGAGCAGTTCTTC. Translated: CASSLRLAGANNEQFF.

This chain connects TRBV5-1 to TRBJ2-3, with 8 bases matching TRBD2. Unmatched junction bases numbered 5, after V lost 1 base and J lost 4 bases. The CDR3 has 15 amino acids. In germline, CDR1 is SGHRS, CDR2 YFSETQ. The CDR3 DNA reads as TGCGCCAGCAGCTTGAGGAGCGGGGGTGCAGATACGCAGTATTTT. It specifies CASSLRSGGADTQYF.

The rearrangement uses TRBV12-3 or TRBV12-4 and TRBJ2-7; no clear D. V gave up 6 bases and J gave up 4 bases, with 13 bases separating them. The CDR3 totals 13 residues. CDR3 DNA: TGTGCCAGCAGCCTAACGCTACCGTACGAGCAGTACTTC. Amino acids: CASSLTLPYEQYF.

V and J are TRBV20-1 and TRBJ2-5; D unclear. V dropped 5 bases and J dropped 5 bases, with 21 bases sitting between them. This CDR3 is 15 amino acids long. The V gene's germline CDR1 is DFQATT and CDR2 SNEGSKA (reference sequence). The CDR3 DNA is TGCAGTGCTCAGACCACCTCCAGGAGCAGGGAGACCCAGTACTTC. This gives the protein CSAQTTSRSRETQYF.

This clonotype was observed a few times. This rearrangement joins TRBV4-1 to TRBJ1-2; 7 bases are shared with TRBD1. The V and J ends lost 5 bases and 6 bases, in that order; junction bases with no gene match: 12. The germline V gene encodes CDR1 MGHRA and CDR2 YSYEKL. This CDR3 comprises 15 residues. The CDR3 DNA reads TGCGCCAGCAGCTCCGACAGGGCCCCCTGGAATGGCTACACCTTC. This sequence encodes CASSSDRAPWNGYTF.

V gene TRBV4-1 combines with J gene TRBJ2-3, with TRBD2 matching 10 bases. V was clipped by 0 bases and J by 1 base; unmatched bases: 10. The CDR3 spans 19 residues. Germline CDR1 and CDR2: MGHRA and YSYEKL. CDR3 DNA: TGCGCCAGCAGCCAAGAGGGACTAGCGAGAGTTCTACGCACAGATACGCAGTATTTT. Its protein product is CASSQEGLARVLRTDTQYF.

The chain is built from TRBV5-6 and TRBJ1-1, with D unresolved. The CDR3 length is 13 residues. V shed 1 base and J shed 10 bases, with 14 bases lying between them. The germline gives CDR1 SGHDT, CDR2 YYEEEE. The CDR3 DNA sequence: TGTGCCAGCAGCTTGTCCCGGACCGGAGGAGCTTTCTTT. This encodes CASSLSRTGGAFF.

This rearrangement joins TRBV7-9 to TRBJ1-2; TRBD1 is a possible D gene (6 bases). The CDR3 totals 14 residues. The ends were cut back, 4 bases at V and 2 bases at J, with 11 bases in the middle. The germline V gene encodes CDR1 SEHNR and CDR2 FQNEAQ (reference sequence). The CDR3 DNA is TGTGCCAGCAGCTCCCCAGACAGGAACTATGGCTACACCTTC. Residues: CASSSPDRNYGYTF.

The CDR3 here is CASSSTPDRQETQYF. The CDR3 bases are TGTGCCAGCAGTTCTACCCCGGACAGGCAAGAGACCCAGTACTTC. The chain is built from TRBV27 and TRBJ2-5; 7 positions agree with TRBD1. Trimming removed 4 bases from V and 2 bases from J; junction bases left unmatched: 7. The CDR3 is made up of 15 amino acids. CDR1 MNHEY and CDR2 SMNVEV come from the germline V gene (reference sequence).

This clonotype was recorded only once. CDR3 sequence: CASSLLDVNTEAFF. The CDR3 region has the DNA TGTGCCAGCAGTTTACTGGACGTTAACACTGAAGCTTTCTTT. V gene TRBV27 combines with J gene TRBJ1-1; unclear D gene. Trimming took 2 bases from V and 2 from J, leaving 9 bases between them. Germline assignment: CDR1 MNHEY and CDR2 SMNVEV (reference sequence). The CDR3 runs 14 residues.

The chain couples TRBV29-1 to TRBJ2-1, with TRBD1 matching over 8 bases. Unmatched junction bases numbered 8, after V lost 0 bases and J lost 7 bases. The CDR3 sequence is 15 residues long. Per the germline V gene, CDR1 is SQVTM and CDR2 is ANQGSEA. The CDR3 DNA reads TGCAGCGTTGAAGAACCGGACAGGGCTAGGAATGAGCAGTTCTTC. Protein: CSVEEPDRARNEQFF.